These 5 T cell receptor beta chains came from one sample sequenced in a study of CD4 and CD8 cells across lung adenocarcinoma regions. Using its own MiXCR run on the PCR reads, TCRdb lists one record per CDR3 protein. Found here are roughly 20,000 distinct CDR3 sequences, approximately 52% of them singletons; the top ten hold 20% to 25%. The sequenced sample was CD8+ T cells from the center of a lung tumor. Source of these receptors: a female donor with lung adenocarcinoma. The CD4 and CD8 labels of this study may be unreliable.

The chain carries TRBV6-1 and TRBJ2-3; D possibly corresponds to TRBD2 (7 bases). The J call may not be correct, given that the DNA end is closer to TRBJ2-5. The CDR3 is 14 residues long. Per germline, CDR1 MNHNS and CDR2 SASEGT. Here the CDR3 DNA reads TGTGCGGGCAGGGGCGGGAGTGCCTTGGGTACCCAGTACTTC. It encodes CAGRGGSALGTQYF.

The chain is built from TRBV5-1 and TRBJ2-5; D unclear. The CDR3 spans 13 residues. With 0 bases removed from V and 4 bases from J, the gap between germline ends came to 7 bases. Germline V gives CDR1 SGHRS, CDR2 YFSETQ. The CDR3 sequence: CASSLVLGETQYF. Written as DNA, the CDR3 is TGCGCCAGCAGCTTGGTGCTGGGAGAGACCCAGTACTTC.

By share, this clonotype counts as medium-sized. The chain carries TRBV10-1 and TRBJ2-1, with 11 bases fitting TRBD2. Per germline, CDR1 WNHNN and CDR2 SYGVQD (reference sequence). The trim removed 5 bases at V and 4 bases at J, leaving 7 bases unmatched. The length of the CDR3 is 16 residues. The CDR3 loop is CASSLAGTSGYNEQFF. In DNA, the CDR3 is TGCGCCAGCAGTTTAGCCGGGACTAGCGGTTACAATGAGCAGTTCTTC.

This clonotype was found many times. The CDR3 region is CASSTFTLLDPLAKNIQYF. The CDR3 coding sequence is TGTGCCAGCAGCACTTTCACCCTACTAGACCCACTAGCCAAAAACATTCAGTACTTC. The chain couples TRBV11-2 to TRBJ2-4, with D possibly TRBD2 on 5 matching bases. The V end lost 5 bases, the J end lost 0 bases, and 23 bases lay between the germline ends. Per germline, CDR1 SGHAT and CDR2 FQNNGV. This CDR3 contains 19 residues.

This clonotype is medium-sized in the sample. The V call is TRBV27, the J call TRBJ2-7, with D uncertain. With 5 bases removed from V and 2 bases from J, the gap between germline ends came to 10 bases. CDR1 and CDR2 from the germline V gene are MNHEY and SMNVEV (reference sequence). There are 13 residues in the CDR3. The CDR3 DNA sequence: TGTGCCAGCAGTGATCTGGCCGCCTACGAGCAGTACGTC. Its translation: CASSDLAAYEQYV.